This is a list of T cell receptor beta chains from one sample in a study of blood T cell repertoires in COVID-19. The protocol was immunoSEQ multiplex PCR, while the TCRdb copy is restricted to in-frame clones and leaves out a portion. The table shows hundreds of thousands of clones, with around 85% occurring only once. The sequenced material came from PBMCs or T cells enriched from blood (not recorded which). The receptors originated from a woman aged 50 to 65 in a cohort exposed to, infected with or recovered from COVID-19 (not recorded which). Both conserved end residues are part of each CDR3. Fields, in order: J gene, D gene, clone size, V gene, CDR3 DNA, CDR3 protein. A D gene is named only where the DNA matches it firmly. Clone size is shown for a subset of rows, as once, few, many or a class of expanded clone.

J gene: TRBJ1-2; D gene: .; clone size: .; V gene: TRBV18; CDR3 DNA: TGTGCCAGCTCCGACCAGACCCGGGAGTCGTATGGCTACACCTTC; CDR3 protein: CASSDQTRESYGYTF
J gene: TRBJ1-3; D gene: TRBD1; clone size: .; V gene: TRBV12-5; CDR3 DNA: TGTGCTAGTGGTTTGAAAACAGGGGCTGGAAACACCATATATTTT; CDR3 protein: CASGLKTGAGNTIYF
J gene: TRBJ2-4; D gene: .; clone size: .; V gene: TRBV29-1; CDR3 DNA: TGCAGCGTTGAAGGGGGGGACAAAAACATTCAGTACTTC; CDR3 protein: CSVEGGDKNIQYF
J gene: TRBJ1-5; D gene: .; clone size: .; V gene: TRBV20-1; CDR3 DNA: TGCAGTGCTAGAGTCGAGGGGCCCCAGCATTTT; CDR3 protein: CSARVEGPQHF
J gene: TRBJ2-1; D gene: TRBD1; clone size: .; V gene: TRBV28; CDR3 DNA: TGTGCCAGCAGTGCGCACAGGGGTGGCTATGAGCAGTTCTTC; CDR3 protein: CASSAHRGGYEQFF
J gene: TRBJ1-6; D gene: .; clone size: .; V gene: TRBV30; CDR3 DNA: TGTGCCTGGAGTGTAGGGGCCAGTTTAAATTCACCCCTCCACTTT; CDR3 protein: CAWSVGASLNSPLHF
J gene: TRBJ1-2; D gene: TRBD1; clone size: few; V gene: TRBV5-5; CDR3 DNA: TGTGCCAGCAGCTGGGGACAGAGTAACTATGGCTACACCTTC; CDR3 protein: CASSWGQSNYGYTF
J gene: TRBJ2-3; D gene: TRBD2; clone size: once; V gene: TRBV4-3; CDR3 DNA: TGCGCCAGCAGCCAAGATCTTAGCAGCGGGGGGGTGACAGATACGCAGTATTTT; CDR3 protein: CASSQDLSSGGVTDTQYF
J gene: TRBJ1-3; D gene: .; clone size: few; V gene: TRBV7-7; CDR3 DNA: TGTGCTAGCAGCTTAGCTGTGGACTTCTCTGGAAACACCATATATTTT; CDR3 protein: CASSLAVDFSGNTIYF
J gene: TRBJ2-3; D gene: TRBD1; clone size: .; V gene: TRBV9; CDR3 DNA: TGTGCCAGCAGCGTAGAGGGACAGACTTTAGATACGCAGTATTTT; CDR3 protein: CASSVEGQTLDTQYF
J gene: TRBJ2-5; D gene: TRBD2; clone size: once; V gene: TRBV9; CDR3 DNA: TGTGCCAGCAGCGTCCGCCCTAGCGGGGGGAAAGAGACCCAGTACTTC; CDR3 protein: CASSVRPSGGKETQYF
J gene: TRBJ1-2; D gene: TRBD1; clone size: .; V gene: TRBV10-3; CDR3 DNA: TGTGCCATCAACATGGACAGGGATCGTCGTGGCTACACCTTC; CDR3 protein: CAINMDRDRRGYTF
J gene: TRBJ1-2; D gene: TRBD1; clone size: .; V gene: TRBV2; CDR3 DNA: TGTGCCAGCAGTGGGAGGGACAGGGCCTACGGCTACACCTTC; CDR3 protein: CASSGRDRAYGYTF
J gene: TRBJ2-2; D gene: TRBD1; clone size: once; V gene: TRBV5-1; CDR3 DNA: TGCGCCAGCAGCTTCGGGACAGGGACCGGGGAGCTGTTTTTT; CDR3 protein: CASSFGTGTGELFF
J gene: TRBJ1-4; D gene: .; clone size: .; V gene: TRBV23-1; CDR3 DNA: TGCGCCAGCAGTCACCTCCCACATAAAATAGGGGTCGACGACGTTACGCAGCGTCAGCAAAAACTGTTTTTT; CDR3 protein: CASSHLPHKIGVDDVTQRQQKLFF
J gene: TRBJ1-6; D gene: TRBD1; clone size: .; V gene: TRBV12-5; CDR3 DNA: TGTGCTAGTGGACCGGGACAGGGGAATAATTCACCCCTCCACTTT; CDR3 protein: CASGPGQGNNSPLHF
J gene: TRBJ2-7; D gene: TRBD2; clone size: .; V gene: TRBV4-3; CDR3 DNA: TGCGCCAGCAGCGCGCAGCGGGGGGGCTTGGGTATCTACGAGCAGTACTTC; CDR3 protein: CASSAQRGGLGIYEQYF
J gene: TRBJ2-7; D gene: TRBD1; clone size: once; V gene: TRBV6-2/TRBV6-3; CDR3 DNA: TGTGCCAGCAGCGACAGGGTCTCCTACGAGCAGTACTTC; CDR3 protein: CASSDRVSYEQYF
J gene: TRBJ2-1; D gene: TRBD1; clone size: .; V gene: TRBV9; CDR3 DNA: TGTGCCAGCAGCCCACAACCCTCAGGGGGCGAGCAGTTCTTC; CDR3 protein: CASSPQPSGGEQFF
J gene: TRBJ2-2; D gene: TRBD2; clone size: .; V gene: TRBV13; CDR3 DNA: TGTGCCACCGGACTAGCGGGGGGCACCGGGGAGCTGTTTTTT; CDR3 protein: CATGLAGGTGELFF
J gene: TRBJ1-5; D gene: TRBD1; clone size: few; V gene: TRBV11-2; CDR3 DNA: TGTGCCAGCAGCCGAGGGACAGGGGGTCAGCCCCAGCATTTT; CDR3 protein: CASSRGTGGQPQHF
J gene: TRBJ2-1; D gene: .; clone size: .; V gene: TRBV7-3; CDR3 DNA: TGTGCCAGCAGCTCCCGTCCCTACAATGAGCAGTTCTTC; CDR3 protein: CASSSRPYNEQFF
J gene: TRBJ2-7; D gene: TRBD1; clone size: .; V gene: TRBV15; CDR3 DNA: TGTGCCACCAGCAGAGATTCCTTGGACAGGGCGGACGAGCAGTACTTC; CDR3 protein: CATSRDSLDRADEQYF
J gene: TRBJ1-2; D gene: .; clone size: .; V gene: TRBV24-1; CDR3 DNA: TGTGCCACCAGTGGCGGGACGGGTGGCTACACCTTC; CDR3 protein: CATSGGTGGYTF
J gene: TRBJ2-2; D gene: .; clone size: .; V gene: TRBV9; CDR3 DNA: TGTGCCAGCAGCCCCCCCCGCGCCCCCGCCGGGGAGCTGTTTTTT; CDR3 protein: CASSPPRAPAGELFF
J gene: TRBJ1-2; D gene: TRBD1; clone size: .; V gene: TRBV18; CDR3 DNA: TGTGCCAGCTCTCCCACAGGGGGCGCGGGTTCTACCTATGGCTACACCTTC; CDR3 protein: CASSPTGGAGSTYGYTF
J gene: TRBJ1-2; D gene: .; clone size: once; V gene: TRBV2; CDR3 DNA: TGTGCCAGCAGTGAACTAAATAACTATGGCTACACCTTC; CDR3 protein: CASSELNNYGYTF
J gene: TRBJ1-5; D gene: .; clone size: .; V gene: TRBV19; CDR3 DNA: TGTGCCAGTAGTATTAATTCAGGTAACAATCAGCCCCAGCATTTT; CDR3 protein: CASSINSGNNQPQHF
J gene: TRBJ1-4; D gene: TRBD1; clone size: .; V gene: TRBV6-2/TRBV6-3; CDR3 DNA: TGTGCCAGCAGTCAATCGTATGACAGGGTTGAGGAAAAACTGTTTTTT; CDR3 protein: CASSQSYDRVEEKLFF
J gene: TRBJ2-3; D gene: .; clone size: .; V gene: TRBV6-2/TRBV6-3; CDR3 DNA: TGTGCCAGCAGTTATTCTCGAGATACGCAGTATTTT; CDR3 protein: CASSYSRDTQYF
J gene: TRBJ1-2; D gene: TRBD1; clone size: .; V gene: TRBV10-3; CDR3 DNA: TGTGCCATCATGGGGGACAGGGGAATAGGTGGCTACACCTTC; CDR3 protein: CAIMGDRGIGGYTF
J gene: TRBJ1-1; D gene: .; clone size: .; V gene: TRBV7-6; CDR3 DNA: TGTGCCAGCAGCTTGAATGGAGGTGAAGCTTTCTTT; CDR3 protein: CASSLNGGEAFF
J gene: TRBJ2-3; D gene: TRBD2; clone size: .; V gene: TRBV18; CDR3 DNA: TGTGCCAGCTCATTTAGCGGGGGGGGCCGACCTCTCAGCACAGATACGCAGTATTTT; CDR3 protein: CASSFSGGGRPLSTDTQYF
J gene: TRBJ1-5; D gene: .; clone size: once; V gene: TRBV4-2; CDR3 DNA: TGTGCCAGCAGCCAAGGGGCCCATAGCAATCAGCCCCAGCATTTT; CDR3 protein: CASSQGAHSNQPQHF
J gene: TRBJ2-7; D gene: TRBD1; clone size: .; V gene: TRBV3-1/TRBV3-2; CDR3 DNA: TGTGCCAGCAGCCGACCCGGGACAGGGACCTACGAGCAGTACTTC; CDR3 protein: CASSRPGTGTYEQYF
J gene: TRBJ2-5; D gene: TRBD2; clone size: .; V gene: TRBV6-1; CDR3 DNA: TGTGCCAGCAGTGAAGTCCCGATGACTAGCGGACAAGAGACCCAGTACTTC; CDR3 protein: CASSEVPMTSGQETQYF
J gene: TRBJ1-2; D gene: .; clone size: .; V gene: TRBV11-2; CDR3 DNA: TGTGCCAGCAGCTTATGGGGGAGGGATTATGGCTACACCTTC; CDR3 protein: CASSLWGRDYGYTF
J gene: TRBJ1-6; D gene: TRBD1; clone size: .; V gene: TRBV9; CDR3 DNA: TGTGCCAGCAGCGTCGGACAGGGGGCGAATTCACCCCTCCACTTT; CDR3 protein: CASSVGQGANSPLHF
J gene: TRBJ2-3; D gene: .; clone size: .; V gene: TRBV18; CDR3 DNA: TGTGCCAGCTCACAGAACAGGGTAGGTGTCGGCACAGATACGCAGTATTTT; CDR3 protein: CASSQNRVGVGTDTQYF
J gene: TRBJ1-1; D gene: .; clone size: .; V gene: TRBV21-1; CDR3 DNA: TGTGCCAGCAGCTACAGGGCAAAGGAAGCTTTCTTT; CDR3 protein: CASSYRAKEAFF
J gene: TRBJ2-1; D gene: TRBD2; clone size: .; V gene: TRBV5-1; CDR3 DNA: TGCGCCAGCAGCCCGCGACTAGCTGCGAACAATAATGAGCAGTTCTTC; CDR3 protein: CASSPRLAANNNEQFF
J gene: TRBJ1-1; D gene: .; clone size: .; V gene: TRBV30; CDR3 DNA: TGTGCCTGGAGTCGCCTAGAGGAAGCTTTCTTT; CDR3 protein: CAWSRLEEAFF
J gene: TRBJ2-5; D gene: TRBD2; clone size: .; V gene: TRBV6-5; CDR3 DNA: TGTGCCAGCAGCCCCGGGGGGGGAAAGGAGACCCAGTACTTC; CDR3 protein: CASSPGGGKETQYF
J gene: TRBJ2-7; D gene: .; clone size: .; V gene: TRBV6-6; CDR3 DNA: TGTGCCAGCAGTTACTCGGTTCACGGTTACGAGCAGTACTTC; CDR3 protein: CASSYSVHGYEQYF
J gene: TRBJ2-7; D gene: .; clone size: few; V gene: TRBV7-8; CDR3 DNA: TGTGCCAGCAGCTTAGTCGGCTACGAGCAGTACTTC; CDR3 protein: CASSLVGYEQYF
J gene: TRBJ1-6; D gene: .; clone size: .; V gene: TRBV9; CDR3 DNA: TGTGCCAGCAGCGCCAGTAACCCCAATTCACCCCTCCACTTT; CDR3 protein: CASSASNPNSPLHF
J gene: TRBJ2-3; D gene: .; clone size: .; V gene: TRBV6-5; CDR3 DNA: TGTGCCAGCAGTTATGGGCATACGCAGTATTTT; CDR3 protein: CASSYGHTQYF
J gene: TRBJ2-1; D gene: TRBD2; clone size: .; V gene: TRBV24-1; CDR3 DNA: TGTGCCACCAGTGAGCCCAAGCGGGGGGGCATCGAGCAGTTCTTC; CDR3 protein: CATSEPKRGGIEQFF
J gene: TRBJ1-5; D gene: .; clone size: once; V gene: TRBV5-5; CDR3 DNA: TGTGCCAGCAGTTTTATGCCAGGCACAGATCAGCCCCAGCATTTT; CDR3 protein: CASSFMPGTDQPQHF